This is a list of T cell receptor beta chains from one sample in a study of graft-versus-host responses after intestinal transplantation. Measured with immunoSEQ multiplex PCR; TCRdb has only the in-frame clones, and not every one. The sample shows over 15,000 clones, over 70% of them seen only once. Sequencing used PBMCs, obtained roughly 110 days after intestinal transplant. The receptor source for this set is a human patient who received an intestinal transplant, so some T cells may come from the graft donor. The CDR3 runs from the conserved cysteine through the conserved F or W.

j_gene: TRBJ2-7; v_gene: TRBV5-4; CDR3aa: CASSLAEGEGTSGAYEQYF
j_gene: TRBJ1-2; v_gene: TRBV28; CDR3aa: CASSLPDNYYGYTF
j_gene: TRBJ2-7; v_gene: TRBV9; CDR3aa: CASSVAEGGDEQYF
j_gene: TRBJ2-1; v_gene: TRBV12-5; CDR3aa: CASGLGPSPEQFF
j_gene: TRBJ2-5; v_gene: TRBV6-5; CDR3aa: CASSYSSGVQETQYF
j_gene: TRBJ2-5; v_gene: TRBV28; CDR3aa: CASSSGKETQYF
j_gene: TRBJ1-1; v_gene: TRBV7-2; CDR3aa: CASSHPPPAEAFF
j_gene: TRBJ2-3; v_gene: TRBV27; CDR3aa: CASSFETSGLTQYF
j_gene: TRBJ1-1; v_gene: TRBV19; CDR3aa: CASTDRGKTTEAFF
j_gene: TRBJ1-4; v_gene: TRBV5-1; CDR3aa: CASSLVGNEKLFF
j_gene: TRBJ2-1; v_gene: TRBV4-1; CDR3aa: CASSQREDGLSYNEQFF
j_gene: TRBJ2-3; v_gene: TRBV25-1; CDR3aa: CASSGQASTDTQYF
j_gene: TRBJ2-5; v_gene: TRBV7-8; CDR3aa: CASSSRGLGEETQYF
j_gene: TRBJ1-2; v_gene: TRBV5-1; CDR3aa: CASSLGGTDYGYTF
j_gene: TRBJ2-7; v_gene: TRBV6-5; CDR3aa: CASSFSDNYYEQYF
j_gene: TRBJ2-1; v_gene: TRBV20-1; CDR3aa: CSARVGTEQFF
j_gene: TRBJ1-1; v_gene: TRBV18; CDR3aa: CASSPGRVNTEAFF
j_gene: TRBJ2-3; v_gene: TRBV7-6; CDR3aa: CASSFGPALAGSIDTQYF
j_gene: TRBJ2-3; v_gene: TRBV27; CDR3aa: CASSLRGYEGTDTQYF
j_gene: TRBJ2-7; v_gene: TRBV3-1/TRBV3-2; CDR3aa: CASSPRYF
j_gene: TRBJ2-1; v_gene: TRBV19; CDR3aa: CASIQTGGLNEQFF
j_gene: TRBJ1-1; v_gene: TRBV19; CDR3aa: CASSIWGTTEAFF
j_gene: TRBJ1-1; v_gene: TRBV11-2; CDR3aa: CASSPRQNTEAFF
j_gene: TRBJ2-7; v_gene: TRBV19; CDR3aa: CASSPGQGFYEQYF
j_gene: TRBJ2-7; v_gene: TRBV12-2; CDR3aa: CASRSPDRGILAVRAYEQYF
j_gene: TRBJ2-1; v_gene: TRBV5-1; CDR3aa: CASSSSGRFDEQFF
j_gene: TRBJ2-1; v_gene: TRBV7-3; CDR3aa: CASSPQGNEQFF
j_gene: TRBJ2-3; v_gene: TRBV5-6; CDR3aa: CASSLYLAKTDTQYF
j_gene: TRBJ2-6; v_gene: TRBV5-1; CDR3aa: CASSPRQLEFSGANVLTF
j_gene: TRBJ2-7; v_gene: TRBV27; CDR3aa: CASRTTGGFAYEQYF
j_gene: TRBJ1-1; v_gene: TRBV5-1; CDR3aa: CASSPRQGATEAFF
j_gene: TRBJ2-3; v_gene: TRBV10-1; CDR3aa: CASSERRSTDTQYF
j_gene: TRBJ2-4; v_gene: TRBV5-1; CDR3aa: CASSLGAGRLRAKNIQYF
j_gene: TRBJ1-2; v_gene: TRBV19; CDR3aa: CASSIVGADYGYTF
j_gene: TRBJ2-1; v_gene: TRBV12-2; CDR3aa: CASRLAQLAGGDNEQFF
j_gene: TRBJ1-1; v_gene: TRBV10-3; CDR3aa: CAIRRGVRDMNTEAFF
j_gene: TRBJ2-1; v_gene: TRBV10-3; CDR3aa: CAISDHSTGGNEQFF
j_gene: TRBJ2-5; v_gene: TRBV5-6; CDR3aa: CASSLTDLTQETQYF
j_gene: TRBJ1-4; v_gene: TRBV27; CDR3aa: CASSFGGREYEKLFF
j_gene: TRBJ2-2; v_gene: TRBV11-3; CDR3aa: CASSLDLTGELFF
j_gene: TRBJ2-5; v_gene: TRBV28; CDR3aa: CASRPLETYQETQYF
j_gene: TRBJ2-7; v_gene: TRBV9; CDR3aa: CASSVADSYEQYF
j_gene: TRBJ2-1; v_gene: TRBV7-9; CDR3aa: CASSLDGGNYNEQFF
j_gene: TRBJ2-2; v_gene: TRBV28; CDR3aa: CASRTGASTGELFF
j_gene: -; v_gene: TRBV6-6; CDR3aa: CASSYSTGYEQYF
j_gene: -; v_gene: TRBV6-5; CDR3aa: CASSYSTGYEQYF
j_gene: TRBJ1-2; v_gene: TRBV7-2; CDR3aa: CASRTPTGLSNYGYTF
j_gene: TRBJ2-5; v_gene: TRBV5-1; CDR3aa: CASSLWEWETQYF
j_gene: TRBJ1-6; v_gene: TRBV4-1; CDR3aa: CASSFGSSYNSPLHF
j_gene: TRBJ2-4; v_gene: TRBV7-9; CDR3aa: CASSLGVGGVKNIQYF
j_gene: TRBJ1-6; v_gene: TRBV2; CDR3aa: CASRGRTNSPLHF